The 23 T cell receptor beta chains below were found in one sample sequenced in a study of PD-1 blockade in classical Hodgkin lymphoma. As for time point: cycle 4 day 1 (C4D1), after more than five weeks of nivolumab. Every one of the patients relapsed after autologous stem cell transplantation (brentuximab vedotin exposure was variable). Assay: immunoSEQ multiplex PCR; the TCRdb copy retains only in-frame clones and omits some. The sample shows under 45,000 clones, about 70% of them seen only once. This specimen consisted of peripheral blood mononuclear cells (PBMCs), obtained before the fourth cycle of nivolumab. The receptor set was obtained from a human donor with classical Hodgkin lymphoma.

This chain uses TRBV9 with TRBJ2-5; D possibly matches TRBD1 or TRBD2 (5 bases each). The V and J ends lost 3 bases and 1 base respectively, with 10 bases between them. There are 14 residues in the CDR3. Germline CDR1 and CDR2: SGDLS and YYNGEE. The CDR3 reads CASSEGTIQETQYF. The CDR3 bases are TGTGCCAGCAGCGAGGGGACCATCCAAGAGACCCAGTACTTC.

The CDR3 reads CASTRDRGDNEQFF. The CDR3 coding sequence is TGTGCCAGCACCCGGGACAGGGGGGACAATGAGCAGTTCTTC. The chain couples TRBV28 to TRBJ2-1, with TRBD1 matching 11 bases. Germline V gene lookup returns CDR1 MDHEN and CDR2 SYDVKM. The length of the CDR3 is 14 residues. Trimming cost V 7 bases and J 5 bases; bases outside gene matches: 4.

In this sample, this clone turned up a few times. The chain combines TRBV7-6 with TRBJ2-1; D might be TRBD1 or TRBD2, each matching 5 bases. CDR1 and CDR2 from the germline V gene are SGHVS and FNYEAQ. This CDR3 spans 14 amino acids. V was shortened by 6 bases and J by 2 bases, with 11 bases between the two germline ends. The CDR3 reads CASSRDGPYNEQFF. Here the CDR3 DNA reads TGTGCCAGCAGTCGGGACGGACCCTACAATGAGCAGTTCTTC.

The V and J genes are TRBV6-6 and TRBJ1-3; D remains ambiguous. This CDR3 comprises 13 residues. CDR1 is MNHNY, CDR2 SVGAGI, per germline (reference sequence). Trimming cost V 4 bases and J 4 bases, with 8 bases left between them. CDR3 nucleotides: TGTGCCAGCAGTTCGAACGTGGGAAACACCATATATTTT. Translated, it gives CASSSNVGNTIYF.

This chain joins TRBV5-4 and TRBJ2-2; 7 nucleotides match TRBD1. J gave up 7 bases and V 3 bases, and 6 bases lay outside the gene matches. The CDR3 has 14 amino acids. From germline, CDR1 is SGHNT and CDR2 YYREEE (reference sequence). This CDR3 is CASSSKQGFGELFF. The CDR3 nucleotides are TGTGCCAGCAGCTCCAAACAGGGGTTCGGGGAGCTGTTTTTT. Filled out from reference TRBV5-4 and TRBJ2-2, the complete variable domain reads ETGVTQSPTHLIKTRGQQVTLRCSSQSGHNTVSWYQQALGQGPQFIFQYYREEENGRGNFPPRFSGLQFPNYSSELNVNALELDDSALYLCASSSKQGFGELFFGEGSRLTVL.

This chain uses TRBV6-6 with TRBJ1-3; 7 positions match TRBD1. The J segment lost 3 bases and the V segment lost 4 bases, leaving 6 bases of the junction unmatched. CDR1 and CDR2 (germline): MNHNY, SVGAGI (reference sequence). This CDR3 spans 15 amino acids. CDR3 nucleotides: TGTGCCAGCAGTTCCTTTACAGGGGTTGGAAACACCATATATTTT. Amino acid sequence: CASSSFTGVGNTIYF.

The chain employs TRBV30 and TRBJ2-7, with D perhaps matching TRBD1 (5 bases). The V gene lost 1 base and the J gene lost 7 bases, with 14 bases spanning the gap. The CDR3 is 13 residues long. Per germline, CDR1 GTSNPN and CDR2 SVGIG (reference sequence). For the CDR3, the DNA is TGTGCCTGGAGTGCCAGGGCGTCAGGGGAGCAGTACTTC. Amino acids: CAWSARASGEQYF.

The genes are TRBV7-2 and TRBJ1-2, with a possible D match to TRBD1 (5 bases). V was pared by 4 bases and J by 8 bases, with 14 bases between. The CDR3 has 13 residues. The germline CDR1 and CDR2 sequences are SGHTA and FQGNSA. CDR3 in amino acids: CASSSPGTGGYTF. CDR3 nucleotide sequence: TGTGCCAGCAGCTCTCCCGGGACCGGAGGCTACACCTTC.

V gene TRBV11-2 combines with J gene TRBJ2-1; D remains ambiguous. From germline, CDR1 is SGHAT and CDR2 FQNNGV. The CDR3 is made up of 16 amino acids. V was pared by 5 bases and J by 0 bases, with 14 bases between. DNA for the CDR3: TGTGCCAGCAGCGACCCGCTCAAGAGCTCCTACAATGAGCAGTTCTTC. This gives the protein CASSDPLKSSYNEQFF. The full variable domain, with the rest looked up from reference TRBV11-2 and TRBJ2-1, is EAGVAQSPRYKIIEKRQSVAFWCNPISGHATLYWYQQILGQGPKLLIQFQNNGVVDDSQLPKDRFSAERLKGVDSTLKIQPAKLEDSAVYLCASSDPLKSSYNEQFFGPGTRLTVL.

The V and J genes are TRBV5-1 and TRBJ1-3; a weak D match, TRBD1 (6 bases). Per germline, CDR1 SGHRS and CDR2 YFSETQ. This CDR3 comprises 16 residues. V lost 4 bases and J 0 bases, leaving 14 bases between the germline ends. Here the CDR3 reads CASSGGGASSGNTIYF. In DNA, the CDR3 is TGCGCCAGCAGCGGGGGGGGCGCGAGCTCTGGAAACACCATATATTTT.

J is TRBJ2-5 and V is TRBV6-5; TRBD2 agrees at 9 bases. Germline trimming cut 0 bases from V and 2 bases from J; bases unmatched to any gene: 4. CDR3 size: 16 residues. Per the germline V gene, CDR1 is MNHEY and CDR2 is SVGAGI. The CDR3, as DNA: TGTGCCAGCAGTTACTCCGGGCGGGGGGGACAAGAGACCCAGTACTTC. It specifies CASSYSGRGGQETQYF.

The chain links TRBV7-6 to TRBJ2-2; possibly TRBD2 for D (5 bases). Germline CDR1 reads SGHVS; CDR2 reads FNYEAQ. With 5 bases removed from V and 7 bases from J, the gap between germline ends came to 11 bases. The CDR3 length is 13 residues. The CDR3: CASSPPGYGELFF. CDR3 nucleotide sequence: TGTGCCAGCAGCCCGCCGGGGTACGGGGAGCTGTTTTTT.

The genes are TRBV25-1 and TRBJ1-5, with a weak D call TRBD1 (5 bases). Germline V gene lookup returns CDR1 MGHDK and CDR2 SYGVNS. V lost 1 base to trimming and J lost 6 bases, with 16 bases between them. This CDR3 has 16 amino acids. CDR3 DNA: TGTGCCAGCAGTGAATCTCCCGGGGGAAAGGGTCAGCCCCAGCATTTT. Its protein product is CASSESPGGKGQPQHF.

This chain links TRBV20-1 with TRBJ2-7; D call uncertain. CDR1 and CDR2 (germline): DFQATT, SNEGSKA (reference sequence). This CDR3 has 8 residues. V lost 6 bases to trimming and J lost 9 bases, with 6 bases between them. The CDR3 region has the DNA TGCAGTGCCCCGGGGCAGTACTTC. Protein product: CSAPGQYF.

The table lists this clone with a few counts. V gene TRBV5-6 combines with J gene TRBJ2-7; 7 bases agree with TRBD1. Germline V gene lookup returns CDR1 SGHDT and CDR2 YYEEEE. J lost 2 bases, V lost 1 base, and 6 bases had no gene match. The CDR3 consists of 15 residues. CDR3 in DNA: TGTGCCAGCAGCTTGAGGGGGCGGGCAACCTACGAGCAGTACTTC. It encodes CASSLRGRATYEQYF.

The V and J genes are TRBV18 and TRBJ2-5; TRBD1 matches 12 bases. The J segment lost 5 bases and the V segment lost 5 bases, leaving 6 bases of the junction unmatched. This CDR3 region has 15 residues. Per germline, CDR1 KGHSH and CDR2 LQKENI. CDR3 loop: CASSSGTGGEETQYF. The CDR3 bases are TGTGCCAGCTCATCCGGGACAGGGGGCGAGGAGACCCAGTACTTC.

This clone was counted once. The rearrangement links TRBV11-3 to TRBJ2-7; D call uncertain. CDR3 size: 14 residues. The germline V and J ends were trimmed by 4 bases and 5 bases, with 15 bases remaining between them. In germline, CDR1 is SGHNT, CDR2 YENEEA. CDR3 loop: CASSSDGSQDEQYF. The CDR3 DNA reads as TGTGCCAGCAGCTCGGACGGCTCTCAGGACGAGCAGTACTTC.

The rearrangement joins TRBV5-6 to TRBJ2-3, with D unclear. With 6 bases removed from V and 2 bases from J, the gap between germline ends came to 16 bases. This CDR3 comprises 15 residues. CDR1 and CDR2 (germline): SGHDT, YYEEEE. This CDR3 is CASTLGGGPTDTQYF. The CDR3 DNA reads as TGTGCCAGCACCCTTGGTGGCGGCCCCACAGATACGCAGTATTTT.

This clone appeared a few times. CDR3 in amino acids: CASSFDPLLVGELFF. For the CDR3, the DNA is TGCGCCAGCAGCTTCGACCCCCTGCTGGTCGGGGAGCTGTTTTTT. The gene calls are TRBV5-1 and TRBJ2-2; D unresolved. The CDR3 sequence is 15 residues long. V was shortened by 2 bases and J by 7 bases, with 15 bases between the two germline ends. Looked up from germline, CDR1 is SGHRS and CDR2 is YFSETQ. The entire variable domain, with the rest obtained from reference TRBV5-1 and TRBJ2-2, is as follows: KAGVTQTPRYLIKTRGQQVTLSCSPISGHRSVSWYQQTPGQGLQFLFEYFSETQRNKGNFPGRFSGRQFSNSRSEMNVSTLELGDSALYLCASSFDPLLVGELFFGEGSRLTVL.

The genes are TRBV5-6 and TRBJ1-5; 9 bases map to TRBD1. The germline V gene encodes CDR1 SGHDT and CDR2 YYEEEE. The CDR3 has 17 amino acids. J was trimmed by 5 bases and V by 0 bases; bases with no gene match: 9. The CDR3 protein is CASSLAGGQGGYQPQHF. CDR3 in DNA: TGTGCCAGCAGCTTGGCCGGGGGACAGGGTGGTTATCAGCCCCAGCATTTT. Together with reference TRBV5-6 and TRBJ1-5, the CDR3 gives the full variable domain: DAGVTQSPTHLIKTRGQQVTLRCSPKSGHDTVSWYQQALGQGPQFIFQYYEEEERQRGNFPDRFSGHQFPNYSSELNVNALLLGDSALYLCASSLAGGQGGYQPQHFGDGTRLSIL.

This clone is medium-sized in the sample. This chain joins TRBV30 and TRBJ2-3, with TRBD2 matching over 11 bases. The CDR3 loop spans 14 amino acids. V was clipped by 4 bases and J by 4 bases; unmatched bases: 4. The germline V gene has CDR1 GTSNPN and CDR2 SVGIG (reference sequence). This CDR3 is CAWTLAGGSDTQYF. DNA of the CDR3: TGTGCCTGGACGCTAGCGGGAGGCTCAGATACGCAGTATTTT. Full variable domain (missing parts from reference TRBV30 and TRBJ2-3): SQTIHQWPATLVQPVGSPLSLECTVEGTSNPNLYWYRQAAGRGLQLLFYSVGIGQISSEVPQNLSASRPQDRQFILSSKKLLLSDSGFYLCAWTLAGGSDTQYFGPGTRLTVL.

This clone was detected many times. The CDR3 nucleotides are TGTGCCAGCAGTCCGGGGACAGGGTATAGCAATCAGCCCCAGCATTTT. The encoded protein is CASSPGTGYSNQPQHF. The V call is TRBV27, the J call TRBJ1-5; 9 bases map to TRBD1. The V gene end was trimmed by 5 bases and the J gene end by 0 bases; junction bases not matched to a gene: 5. Germline assignment: CDR1 MNHEY and CDR2 SMNVEV (reference sequence). The CDR3 consists of 16 residues.

The chain has TRBV7-2 and TRBJ1-2; tentative D call: TRBD1 (5 bases). The CDR3 spans 13 residues. The ends were cut back, 1 base at V and 4 bases at J, with 7 bases in the middle. Germline CDR1 reads SGHTA; CDR2 reads FQGNSA. As DNA, the CDR3 is TGTGCCAGCAGCTTAGGACAGTCCTATGGCTACACCTTC. Its translation is CASSLGQSYGYTF.